The 31 T cell receptor beta chains below come from one sample, sequenced in a study of post-analysis software for immune sequencing data. cDNA libraries of TCR beta carried unique molecular identifiers. One entry per CDR3 protein results from TCRdb running MiXCR on the PCR reads. Found here are 350,000 to 500,000 distinct CDR3 sequences, 30% to 45% of them singletons; the top ten hold 7.5% to 8.5%. These TCRs' antigens remain unknown. The study's findings and limits: Controls had lower frequencies than patients of four or five TRBV segments, which included TRBV5-6, TRBV5-1 and TRBV20-1.

The specimen was blood. The receptors stem from a girl aged 2 to 10 with multiple sclerosis.

This clonotype was detected a few times. The genes are TRBV28 and TRBJ2-1; weak D call: TRBD2 (5 bases). The germline V gene encodes CDR1 MDHEN and CDR2 SYDVKM. The CDR3 contains 14 residues. Trimming took 2 bases from V and 2 from J, leaving 7 bases between them. The CDR3 loop reads CASSLDGAYNEQFF. In DNA, the CDR3 is TGTGCCAGCAGTTTAGACGGGGCCTACAATGAGCAGTTCTTC.

This sequence joins TRBV4-1 and TRBJ2-7; 9 positions match TRBD2. V dropped 1 base and J dropped 3; count of bases not matched to a gene: 7. Per germline, CDR1 MGHRA and CDR2 YSYEKL. This CDR3 has 16 amino acids. The CDR3 sequence: CASSQAGSGGFYEQYF. The CDR3 DNA sequence: TGCGCCAGCAGCCAAGCGGGTAGCGGGGGCTTCTACGAGCAGTACTTC.

This clonotype was observed a few times. The gene calls are TRBV7-2 and TRBJ2-3, with D tentatively TRBD1 (5 bases). This CDR3 is 14 amino acids long. Germline CDR1 reads SGHTA; CDR2 reads FQGNSA. Trimming left V 5 bases short and J 3 bases short, with 12 bases between. As DNA, the CDR3 is TGTGCCAGCAGCAGGGGTGACCCTACAGATACGCAGTATTTT. This translates into CASSRGDPTDTQYF.

V is TRBV14 and J is TRBJ1-2; 8 bases fit TRBD1. The CDR3 is 14 amino acids. Germline V gives CDR1 SGHDN, CDR2 FVKESK. With 1 base clipped from V and 6 bases from J, the junction kept 4 bases outside the gene matches. The CDR3: CASSQGTGWNGYTF. CDR3 nucleotides: TGTGCCAGCAGCCAAGGGACAGGGTGGAATGGCTACACCTTC.

The V call is TRBV12-5, the J call TRBJ1-1; maybe TRBD1 (5 bases). Germline loops: CDR1 LGHNT, CDR2 FRNRAP. The V end lost 4 bases, the J end lost 8 bases, and 26 bases lay between the germline ends. This CDR3 spans 17 amino acids. The CDR3 bases are TGTGCTAGTGGTTCTCAAGCGGGACGTCTTAACGGGCCCGAAGCTTTCTTT. Translating it yields CASGSQAGRLNGPEAFF.

This clonotype was counted between two and nine times. The J gene is TRBJ1-5, the V gene TRBV20-1; maybe TRBD1 (6 bases). The CDR3 runs to 13 residues. V was pared by 2 bases and J by 6 bases, with 11 bases between. Germline CDR1 and CDR2: DFQATT and SNEGSKA (reference sequence). The CDR3 sequence is CSARRGGRQPQHF. The CDR3 region has the DNA TGCAGTGCTAGAAGAGGGGGTCGTCAGCCCCAGCATTTT.

The chain joins TRBV3-1 to TRBJ2-3, with a tentative D call TRBD1 (6 bases). The V gene's germline CDR1 is LGHDT and CDR2 YNNKEL (reference sequence). CDR3 length: 17 residues. V was shortened by 2 bases and J by 4 bases, with 19 bases between the two germline ends. CDR3 sequence (DNA): TGTGCCAGCAGCCAAAGTTCTCGCAGGGGCAGTGCAGATACGCAGTATTTT. Translated, it gives CASSQSSRRGSADTQYF.

This chain joins TRBV4-2 and TRBJ2-1; a weak D match, TRBD2 (6 bases). This CDR3 contains 17 residues. Germline V gene sequence: CDR1 LGHNA, CDR2 YNFKEQ. Trimming cost V 0 bases and J 12 bases, with 24 bases left between them. The CDR3 loop reads CASSQDLGGPNRRGQFF. The DNA of the CDR3 is TGTGCCAGCAGCCAAGATCTAGGTGGCCCCAACCGGAGGGGGCAGTTCTTC.

This clonotype has just a few counts. This chain links TRBV20-1 with TRBJ2-7; the D call may be TRBD1 or TRBD2 (6 bases each). The CDR3 is made up of 15 amino acids. The germline V gene encodes CDR1 DFQATT and CDR2 SNEGSKA (reference sequence). Trimming removed 5 bases from V and 3 bases from J, with 20 bases in between. The CDR3 nucleotides are TGCAGTGCTCCAGCGGTGGGGGGCGACCTCTACGAGCAGTACTTC. Translating gives CSAPAVGGDLYEQYF.

The rearrangement links TRBV12-3 or TRBV12-4 to TRBJ1-4, with 9 bases fitting TRBD1. The J segment lost 8 bases and the V segment lost 2 bases, leaving 9 bases of the junction unmatched. This CDR3 spans 16 amino acids. The CDR3 coding sequence is TGTGCCAGCAGTTTATCGGTCACAGGGACAGGGGAAAAACTGTTTTTT. It translates to CASSLSVTGTGEKLFF.

This clonotype appeared a few times. V gene TRBV12-3 or TRBV12-4 combines with J gene TRBJ2-7; D is undetermined. Trimming removed 1 base at V and 0 bases at J, with 7 bases between. The CDR3 is 14 residues long. Here the CDR3 reads CASSLEVLSYEQYF. The CDR3 DNA is TGTGCCAGCAGTTTAGAAGTTCTCTCCTACGAGCAGTACTTC.

The CDR3 is CASSPRVWVDNYGYTF. The CDR3 nucleotides are TGTGCCAGCAGTCCTAGGGTTTGGGTGGATAACTATGGCTACACCTTC. This rearrangement joins TRBV28 to TRBJ1-2; D is undetermined. CDR1 is MDHEN, CDR2 SYDVKM, per germline. The CDR3 is 16 amino acids. With 5 bases removed from V and 1 base from J, the gap between germline ends came to 17 bases.

The V call is TRBV7-9, the J call TRBJ1-1; D may be TRBD1 (5 bases). V was pared by 4 bases and J by 11 bases, with 14 bases between. This CDR3 is 12 amino acids long. Looked up from germline, CDR1 is SEHNR and CDR2 is FQNEAQ (reference sequence). The CDR3 sequence is CASSSGDRTAFF. The CDR3 nucleotides read TGTGCCAGCAGCTCGGGGGACCGAACGGCTTTCTTT.

The rearrangement joins TRBV11-2 to TRBJ1-2; 12 bases agree with TRBD1. The CDR3 has 15 amino acids. The junction had 4 bases not matched to a gene; V was cut back by 4 bases and J by 4 bases. The germline gives CDR1 SGHAT, CDR2 FQNNGV. CDR3 DNA: TGTGCCAGCAGCTCGGGACAGGGGGCGATCTATGGCTACACCTTC. This sequence encodes CASSSGQGAIYGYTF. The whole variable domain, remainder taken from reference TRBV11-2 and TRBJ1-2, is EAGVAQSPRYKIIEKRQSVAFWCNPISGHATLYWYQQILGQGPKLLIQFQNNGVVDDSQLPKDRFSAERLKGVDSTLKIQPAKLEDSAVYLCASSSGQGAIYGYTFGSGTRLTVV.

This chain connects TRBV5-1 to TRBJ2-3, with 10 bases identical to TRBD1. The CDR3 loop spans 15 amino acids. Germline V gives CDR1 SGHRS, CDR2 YFSETQ. V lost 0 bases, J lost 5 bases, and 3 bases stayed unmatched. CDR3 loop: CASSLGGTGEDTQYF. CDR3 nucleotide sequence: TGCGCCAGCAGCTTGGGGGGGACAGGGGAAGATACGCAGTATTTT.

V and J are TRBV29-1 and TRBJ2-3; TRBD2 matches 13 bases. V trimming: 1 base; J trimming: 2 bases; junction bases outside the gene matches: 3. The CDR3 is 16 amino acids. Looked up from germline, CDR1 is SQVTM and CDR2 is ANQGSEA. CDR3 DNA: TGCAGCGTTGAAGGAGGACTAGCGGGGGCCACAGATACGCAGTATTTT. It is translated as CSVEGGLAGATDTQYF.

The gene calls are TRBV24-1 and TRBJ1-2, with 10 bases aligning to TRBD1. CDR1 and CDR2 from the germline V gene are KGHDR and SFDVKD. J lost 5 bases, V lost 3 bases, and 2 bases had no gene match. CDR3 size: 14 residues. CDR3 protein: CATSDMGQGYGYTF. The CDR3 DNA follows: TGTGCCACCAGTGATATGGGACAGGGGTATGGCTACACCTTC.

The genes are TRBV6-1 and TRBJ2-1, with a tentative D call TRBD1 (6 bases). V was pared by 1 base and J by 15 bases, with 22 bases between. Germline V lookup: CDR1 MNHNS, CDR2 SASEGT. This CDR3 is 15 amino acids long. CDR3 protein: CASSEEVLRAWGLFF. DNA for the CDR3: TGTGCCAGCAGTGAAGAGGTTTTGAGAGCGTGGGGGCTGTTCTTC.

In this sample, this clonotype turned up a few times. The chain employs TRBV20-1 and TRBJ2-3; 9 nucleotides agree with TRBD2. This CDR3 contains 13 residues. After removal of 3 bases from V and 8 bases from J, the junction contained 6 bases not matched to a gene. Looked up from germline, CDR1 is DFQATT and CDR2 is SNEGSKA (reference sequence). This chain's CDR3 is CSASLAGGRTQYF. CDR3 nucleotide sequence: TGCAGTGCTAGTCTGGCGGGGGGGCGTACGCAGTATTTT.

The chain employs TRBV5-5 and TRBJ2-4, with D perhaps TRBD1 (6 bases). The DNA end favors TRBJ2-7, so the J call may be wrong. Germline V gene lookup returns CDR1 SGHKS and CDR2 YYEKEE (reference sequence). The CDR3 spans 14 residues. The CDR3 DNA is TGTGCCAGCAGCGTCACCGGGACAACCTACGAGCAGTACTTC. It specifies CASSVTGTTYEQYF.

The chain has TRBV20-1 and TRBJ1-2; TRBD1 might be the D (5 bases). This CDR3 is 15 amino acids long. The V gene's germline CDR1 is DFQATT and CDR2 SNEGSKA (reference sequence). Deletions cut 8 bases from V and 8 bases from J, with 27 bases between. The CDR3 region is CSTRGSGQPSRGYTF. The CDR3 nucleotides read TGCAGTACGAGAGGATCAGGGCAGCCCTCGAGGGGCTACACCTTC.

This chain connects TRBV20-1 to TRBJ2-1; TRBD2 aligns across 11 bases. The CDR3 consists of 14 residues. The V gene end was trimmed by 5 bases and the J gene end by 5 bases; junction bases not matched to a gene: 5. CDR1 is DFQATT and CDR2 is SNEGSKA in the germline V gene (reference sequence). CDR3 in DNA: TGCAGTGCTTTAGCGGGAGGGCCTGACAATGAGCAGTTCTTC. Translated: CSALAGGPDNEQFF.

This clonotype has more than one count but fewer than ten. The chain carries TRBV7-2 and TRBJ2-5; 9 nucleotides align to TRBD1. The CDR3 length is 15 residues. Germline-derived CDR1 and CDR2 are SGHTA and FQGNSA. With V trimmed by 2 bases and J by 4 bases, 5 bases remained unmatched. The CDR3 DNA follows: TGTGCCAGCAGCTTAACCCGGACAGGGGCAGAGACCCAGTACTTC. It is translated as CASSLTRTGAETQYF.

This clonotype was recorded a few times. V gene TRBV11-2 combines with J gene TRBJ2-3, with unresolved D. This CDR3 region has 16 residues. Trimming removed 5 bases from V and 4 bases from J, with 19 bases in between. The germline V gene has CDR1 SGHAT and CDR2 FQNNGV. DNA of the CDR3: TGTGCCAGCAGCCCCACCATACGGAGAACGTCAGATACGCAGTATTTT. This translates into CASSPTIRRTSDTQYF.

This clonotype appeared a few times. The genes are TRBV4-3 and TRBJ2-7, with 13 bases matching TRBD2. This CDR3 spans 16 amino acids. Germline V lookup: CDR1 LGHNA, CDR2 YSLEER. The V segment lost 4 bases and the J segment 0 bases; nucleotides outside the gene matches: 3. The CDR3 protein is CASSPGLAGVSYEQYF. The DNA of the CDR3 is TGCGCCAGCAGCCCAGGACTAGCGGGAGTCTCCTACGAGCAGTACTTC.

The table lists this clonotype with many counts. The chain has TRBV4-3 and TRBJ2-7; the match to TRBD2 covers 7 bases. The germline CDR1 and CDR2 sequences are LGHNA and YSLEER. Unmatched junction bases numbered 7, after V lost 0 bases and J lost 2 bases. This CDR3 region has 16 residues. This chain's CDR3 is CASSQDGAGAAYEQYF. Written as DNA, the CDR3 is TGCGCCAGCAGCCAAGATGGGGCGGGAGCTGCCTACGAGCAGTACTTC.

The table lists this clonotype with a few counts. The gene calls are TRBV14 and TRBJ2-7; 9 nucleotides align to TRBD1. The V and J ends lost 4 bases and 2 bases, in that order; junction bases with no gene match: 6. This CDR3 comprises 15 residues. Germline V CDR1 and CDR2: SGHDN, FVKESK. The CDR3 here is CASSRRDRDAYEQYF. The DNA for the CDR3 is TGTGCCAGCAGCCGCCGGGACAGGGACGCCTACGAGCAGTACTTC.

The chain combines TRBV6-5 with TRBJ2-5; 10 bases are a match to TRBD2. The CDR3 contains 16 residues. V shed 6 bases, J shed 5 bases, and the junction held 12 bases outside the gene matches. The germline V gene encodes CDR1 MNHEY and CDR2 SVGAGI. Written as DNA, the CDR3 is TGTGCCAGCAGGGCTCTAGCGGGAGTCCTTTGGGAGACCCAGTACTTC. Its protein product is CASRALAGVLWETQYF.

The J gene is TRBJ2-3, the V gene TRBV29-1; 8 bases fit TRBD1. J lost 0 bases, V lost 6 bases, and 8 bases had no gene match. Germline V lookup: CDR1 SQVTM, CDR2 ANQGSEA. The CDR3 sequence is 15 residues long. The CDR3 loop is CSVGTGVSSTDTQYF. The CDR3, as DNA: TGCAGCGTCGGGACAGGAGTATCTAGCACAGATACGCAGTATTTT.

The chain carries TRBV5-5 and TRBJ2-5; maybe TRBD2 (5 bases). The V gene lost 4 bases and the J gene lost 0 bases, with 13 bases spanning the gap. This CDR3 is 15 amino acids long. Germline-derived CDR1 and CDR2 are SGHKS and YYEKEE (reference sequence). The CDR3 nucleotides read TGTGCCAGCAGCCGAGGACTTGAGTACCAAGAGACCCAGTACTTC. Its translation: CASSRGLEYQETQYF.

This clonotype occurred a few times. The genes are TRBV30 and TRBJ2-3; D remains ambiguous. The V and J ends lost 0 bases and 4 bases respectively, with 8 bases between them. Germline CDR1 GTSNPN, CDR2 SVGIG (reference sequence). This CDR3 region has 13 residues. CDR3 nucleotides: TGTGCCTGGAGTGTAAACAGCCCAGATACGCAGTATTTT. Protein product: CAWSVNSPDTQYF.